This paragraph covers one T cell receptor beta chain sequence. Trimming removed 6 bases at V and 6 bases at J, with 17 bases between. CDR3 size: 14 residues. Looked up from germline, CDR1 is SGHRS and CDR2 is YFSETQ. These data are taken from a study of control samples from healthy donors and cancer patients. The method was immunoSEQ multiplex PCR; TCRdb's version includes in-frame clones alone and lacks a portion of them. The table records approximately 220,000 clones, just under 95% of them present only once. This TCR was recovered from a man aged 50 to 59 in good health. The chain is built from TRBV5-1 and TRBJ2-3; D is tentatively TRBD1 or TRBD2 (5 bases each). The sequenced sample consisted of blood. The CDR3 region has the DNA TGCGCCAGCAACCAAAATTCGGGGCTGGATACGCAGTATTTT. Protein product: CASNQNSGLDTQYF.